These 24 T cell receptor beta chains were all obtained from the same sample, sequenced in a study of blood T cell repertoires in COVID-19. Profiled with immunoSEQ multiplex PCR; TCRdb holds only in-frame clones, not every one. This sample has 110,000 to 150,000 clones, with over 65% found just once. The specimen was PBMCs or T cells enriched from blood (not recorded which). All receptors come from a woman aged 45-65 years who had recovered from COVID-19.

The chain couples TRBV10-2 to TRBJ1-2; no reliable D call. This CDR3 is 16 amino acids long. Trimming removed 7 bases from V and 1 base from J, with 19 bases in between. From germline, CDR1 is WSHSY and CDR2 SAAADI. Written as DNA, the CDR3 is TGCGCCAGCAATGCACGTCTCGGGAATCTTAACTATGGCTACACCTTC. Its translation is CASNARLGNLNYGYTF.

This chain links TRBV6-5 with TRBJ2-1; D is undetermined. Per the germline V gene, CDR1 is MNHEY and CDR2 is SVGAGI. The V gene lost 7 bases and the J gene lost 5 bases, with 6 bases spanning the gap. CDR3 length: 11 amino acids. CDR3 DNA sequence: TGTGCCAGCAACTCGAACAATGAGCAGTTCTTC. It is translated as CASNSNNEQFF.

This clone was counted ten times or more. The gene calls are TRBV28 and TRBJ2-5; D ambiguous. Germline lookup yields CDR1 MDHEN and CDR2 SYDVKM. Trimming cost V 1 base and J 2 bases, with 5 bases left between them. This CDR3 contains 13 residues. The CDR3, as DNA: TGTGCCAGCAGTTTATTGGCTCAAGAGACCCAGTACTTC. It translates to CASSLLAQETQYF.

V and J are TRBV3-1 (or the pseudogene TRBV3-2) and TRBJ2-2; 13 bases match TRBD2. The CDR3 spans 17 residues. The V gene end was trimmed by 4 bases and the J gene end by 1 base; junction bases not matched to a gene: 3. CDR1 is LGHDT, CDR2 YNNKEL, per germline (reference sequence). The chain's CDR3 is CASSLWTSGGNTGELFF. The CDR3 DNA is TGTGCCAGCAGCCTATGGACTAGCGGGGGGAACACCGGGGAGCTGTTTTTT.

The rearrangement links TRBV13 to TRBJ2-7; no definite D call. The V gene lost 5 bases and the J gene lost 5 bases, with 16 bases spanning the gap. The germline V gene has CDR1 PRHDT and CDR2 FYEKMQ (reference sequence). The CDR3 length is 14 residues. CDR3 region: CASSPWHALDEQYF. In DNA form, the CDR3 reads TGTGCCAGCAGCCCCTGGCACGCCCTGGACGAGCAGTACTTC.

This clone was recorded at least ten times. The chain combines TRBV6-4 with TRBJ2-2; 14 nucleotides align to TRBD2. Trimming at V came to 6 bases and at J to 4 bases, leaving 1 base not matched to a gene. The CDR3 spans 15 residues. Germline V gene data show CDR1 as MRHNA and CDR2 as SNTAGT. The CDR3 spells CASRGLAGGTGELFF. In nucleotides, the CDR3 is TGTGCCAGCAGAGGACTAGCGGGGGGCACCGGGGAGCTGTTTTTT.

V is TRBV5-5 and J is TRBJ2-2, with D possibly being TRBD1 (6 bases). The V gene lost 3 bases and the J gene lost 2 bases, with 14 bases spanning the gap. Looked up from germline, CDR1 is SGHKS and CDR2 is YYEKEE (reference sequence). This CDR3 is 16 amino acids long. CDR3 amino acids: CASSWAGGANTGELFF. The CDR3 DNA reads TGTGCCAGCAGCTGGGCTGGGGGCGCCAACACCGGGGAGCTGTTTTTT.

In this sample, this clone turned up once. The chain has TRBV28 and TRBJ2-2; TRBD1 agrees at 8 bases. The CDR3 covers 14 residues. V gave up 5 bases and J gave up 4 bases; unmatched junction bases: 3. The V gene's germline CDR1 is MDHEN and CDR2 SYDVKM. The CDR3 DNA reads as TGTGCCAGCAGTCCCGGACAGGGCACCGGGGAGCTGTTTTTT. Translation: CASSPGQGTGELFF.

V gene TRBV7-9 combines with J gene TRBJ2-1; the match to TRBD2 covers 11 bases. Germline V gene sequence: CDR1 SEHNR, CDR2 FQNEAQ (reference sequence). Trimming removed 4 bases from V and 8 bases from J; junction bases left unmatched: 4. The CDR3 sequence is 14 residues long. The CDR3 loop is CASSWFSGGDEQFF. CDR3 nucleotides: TGTGCCAGCAGCTGGTTTAGCGGGGGGGATGAGCAGTTCTTC.

J is TRBJ2-2 and V is TRBV19; D possibly corresponds to TRBD1 (6 bases). CDR1 is LNHDA and CDR2 is SQIVND in the germline V gene (reference sequence). V shed 1 base and J shed 6 bases, with 6 bases lying between them. This CDR3 has 13 amino acids. In nucleotides, the CDR3 is TGTGCCAGTAGTATAGCAGGGGCCGGGGAGCTGTTTTTT. Protein: CASSIAGAGELFF.

J is TRBJ1-6 and V is TRBV27; D is possibly TRBD1 (6 bases). This CDR3 is built from 15 residues. Germline values: CDR1 MNHEY, CDR2 SMNVEV (reference sequence). The germline V and J ends were trimmed by 8 bases and 2 bases, with 13 bases remaining between them. CDR3 amino acids: CASQQGEAYNSPLHF. CDR3 bases: TGTGCCAGCCAACAGGGAGAGGCCTATAATTCACCCCTCCACTTT.

The rearrangement uses TRBV9 and TRBJ2-5; 9 nucleotides line up with TRBD2. Unmatched junction bases numbered 8, after V lost 3 bases and J lost 5 bases. Germline CDR1 SGDLS, CDR2 YYNGEE. This CDR3 has 15 amino acids. CDR3: CASSASAGGRETQYF. The CDR3 DNA sequence: TGTGCCAGCAGCGCCTCAGCGGGGGGCCGGGAGACCCAGTACTTC.

The table lists this clone with a few counts. The CDR3 DNA follows: TGTGCCAGCAGAGCTAGCGGGGGCGGGGCAGATACGCAGTATTTT. This translates into CASRASGGGADTQYF. The V gene is TRBV2, the J gene TRBJ2-3; 10 nucleotides agree with TRBD2. V was pared by 6 bases and J by 4 bases, with 7 bases of the junction left unmatched. This CDR3 is 15 amino acids long. Germline V lookup: CDR1 SNHLY, CDR2 FYNNEI.

The J gene is TRBJ2-2, the V gene TRBV5-4; 11 bases line up with TRBD1. V was pared by 2 bases and J by 3 bases, with 3 bases of the junction left unmatched. The length of the CDR3 is 16 residues. Per germline, CDR1 SGHNT and CDR2 YYREEE (reference sequence). DNA of the CDR3: TGTGCCAGCAGCTTCCGGGACAGGGGGTACACCGGGGAGCTGTTTTTT. Protein product: CASSFRDRGYTGELFF. The full variable domain, in which reference TRBV5-4 and TRBJ2-2 provide the parts outside the CDR3, is ETGVTQSPTHLIKTRGQQVTLRCSSQSGHNTVSWYQQALGQGPQFIFQYYREEENGRGNFPPRFSGLQFPNYSSELNVNALELDDSALYLCASSFRDRGYTGELFFGEGSRLTVL.

The V and J genes are TRBV10-3 and TRBJ2-3; TRBD2 is a possible D gene (6 bases). V was trimmed by 7 bases and J by 4 bases, leaving 12 bases between them. The CDR3 length is 13 residues. Germline CDR1 reads ENHRY; CDR2 reads SYGVKD. The DNA of the CDR3 is TGTGCCATCAAGGGCGGGGCCTCAGATACGCAGTATTTT. Protein: CAIKGGASDTQYF.

The V gene is TRBV5-6, the J gene TRBJ2-7; 10 bases are a match to TRBD2. With V trimmed by 3 bases and J by 0 bases, 15 bases remained unmatched. The CDR3 is made up of 19 amino acids. Germline V gene data show CDR1 as SGHDT and CDR2 as YYEEEE. For the CDR3, the DNA is TGTGCCAGCAGCTACCCTCAGGCACTAGCGGGGCAGAGCTCCTACGAGCAGTACGTC. Its translation: CASSYPQALAGQSSYEQYV.

The genes are TRBV5-1 and TRBJ2-2, with 9 nucleotides matching TRBD2. The length of the CDR3 is 15 residues. V lost 9 bases to trimming and J lost 3 bases; unmatched junction nucleotides: 9. Per the germline V gene, CDR1 is SGHRS and CDR2 is YFSETQ. The CDR3: CATHSGGIHTGELFF. The CDR3 bases are TGCGCCACACACAGCGGGGGGATACACACCGGGGAGCTGTTTTTT.

The CDR3 nucleotides read TGTGCCAGCAGCCACGGAGGGAGGGGCTCACCCCTCCACTTT. Translation: CASSHGGRGSPLHF. J is TRBJ1-6 and V is TRBV3-1 (or the pseudogene TRBV3-2); a possible D gene is TRBD1 (5 bases). The CDR3 has 14 residues. The germline V gene has CDR1 LGHDT and CDR2 YNNKEL (reference sequence). V shed 3 bases and J shed 10 bases, with 13 bases lying between them.

The V and J genes are TRBV29-1 and TRBJ2-3; no clear D gene. Deletions cut 6 bases from V and 4 bases from J, with 20 bases between. CDR1 is SQVTM and CDR2 is ANQGSEA in the germline V gene. The CDR3 is 15 residues long. Written as DNA, the CDR3 is TGCAGCGTCCAAGTGGATGGAGTTTCTCCAGATACGCAGTATTTT. Residues: CSVQVDGVSPDTQYF.

V usage is TRBV6-5 and J usage is TRBJ1-1, with unresolved D. Germline CDR1 and CDR2: MNHEY and SVGAGI. This CDR3 is 13 amino acids long. V gave up 0 bases and J gave up 3 bases, with 5 bases separating them. The CDR3 region has the DNA TGTGCCAGCAGTTACTCATCCGACACTGAAGCTTTCTTT. Protein: CASSYSSDTEAFF.

The chain has TRBV2 and TRBJ2-2; 9 bases match TRBD2. The CDR3 is made up of 17 amino acids. With 0 bases clipped from V and 1 base from J, the junction kept 3 bases outside the gene matches. The germline V gene has CDR1 SNHLY and CDR2 FYNNEI. The CDR3 DNA reads TGTGCCAGCAGTGAAGCCGCACTAGCGGGGAACACCGGGGAGCTGTTTTTT. It encodes CASSEAALAGNTGELFF.

This chain links TRBV3-1 (or the pseudogene TRBV3-2) with TRBJ1-1; D remains unclear. Trimming took off 6 bases at V and 3 bases at J, with 11 bases between the two ends. The V gene's germline CDR1 is LGHDT and CDR2 YNNKEL (reference sequence). This CDR3 has 13 amino acids. The CDR3 sequence: CASSHQRDTEAFF. The CDR3, as DNA: TGTGCCAGCAGTCACCAACGGGACACTGAAGCTTTCTTT.

The rearrangement uses TRBV7-6 and TRBJ1-5; no clear D gene. This CDR3 spans 13 amino acids. The germline CDR1 and CDR2 sequences are SGHVS and FNYEAQ. Trimming took 0 bases from V and 5 from J, leaving 5 bases between them. CDR3 DNA sequence: TGTGCCAGCAGCTTAGCAGGAGATCAGCCCCAGCATTTT. This translates into CASSLAGDQPQHF. The full variable domain, rest sourced from reference TRBV7-6 and TRBJ1-5, is GAGVSQSPRYKVTKRGQDVALRCDPISGHVSLYWYRQALGQGPEFLTYFNYEAQQDKSGLPNDRFSAERPEGSISTLTIQRTEQRDSAMYRCASSLAGDQPQHFGDGTRLSIL.

J is TRBJ2-7 and V is TRBV13, with 7 bases lining up with TRBD2. V lost 3 bases, J lost 2 bases, and 1 base stayed unmatched. The CDR3 sequence is 13 residues long. From germline, CDR1 is PRHDT and CDR2 FYEKMQ (reference sequence). Written as DNA, the CDR3 is TGTGCCAGCAGCTTGGCGGGGGCCTACGAGCAGTACGTC. Its protein product is CASSLAGAYEQYV.